These 17 T cell receptor beta chains were sequenced from one sample in a study of vaccination and CD4 T cells after COVID-19. These receptors are not linked to any known antigen. Treatment denoted: approximately nine-day PBMC culture with coronavirus spike peptide pools or control peptides (ViraFEST assay). Cultured CD4+ T cell DNA underwent sequencing with the Oncomine TCR Beta short-read assay. In TCRdb, the PCR reads were re-called with MiXCR into one record per CDR3 protein. The sample holds about 13,000 distinct CDR3 sequences; approximately 60% are singletons and the top ten take roughly 19%. Specimen: CD4+ T cells from blood, cultured in vitro. The receptor source for this set is a human donor who had recovered from COVID-19.

This clonotype turned up a few times. The V and J genes are TRBV20-1 and TRBJ1-5; D may be TRBD1 (5 bases). V lost 6 bases to trimming and J lost 0 bases, with 15 bases between them. Germline CDR1 is DFQATT and CDR2 is SNEGSKA (reference sequence). The CDR3 has 15 amino acids. The CDR3 spells CSAKQRQLSNQPQHF. The CDR3 region has the DNA TGCAGTGCCAAGCAAAGACAGCTTAGCAATCAGCCCCAGCATTTT.

The chain combines TRBV19 with TRBJ1-1, with TRBD1 as a possible D gene (5 bases). The germline gives CDR1 LNHDA, CDR2 SQIVND (reference sequence). The V end lost 1 base, the J end lost 0 bases, and 9 bases lay between the germline ends. The CDR3 covers 15 residues. Here the CDR3 DNA reads TGTGCCAGTAGTATAGCGACAGTCATGAACACTGAAGCTTTCTTT. Its protein product is CASSIATVMNTEAFF.

The gene calls are TRBV18 and TRBJ1-3; the D is unclear. CDR3 length equals 15 residues. Germline CDR1 and CDR2: KGHSH and LQKENI. V was cut by 5 bases and J by 1 base, with 12 bases left in between. CDR3 sequence reads: CASSLQTGSGNTIYF. The CDR3 DNA reads as TGTGCCAGCTCATTACAGACGGGTTCTGGAAACACCATATATTTT.

This clonotype was picked up a small number of times. V is TRBV6-2 or TRBV6-3 and J is TRBJ2-1, with D tentatively TRBD2 (7 bases). Between the trimmed V and J ends, which lost 2 bases and 0 bases, there was a span of 11 bases. The germline V gene encodes CDR1 MNHEY and CDR2 SVGEGT. This CDR3 is 16 amino acids long. The CDR3 sequence is CASSYLGGASYNEQFF. The CDR3 DNA reads TGTGCCAGCAGTTACCTGGGGGGGGCCTCCTACAATGAGCAGTTCTTC.

This chain connects TRBV12-3 or TRBV12-4 to TRBJ1-2; D perhaps matches TRBD1 (5 bases). The V end lost 5 bases, the J end lost 2 bases, and 12 bases lay between the germline ends. The CDR3 spans 14 residues. In nucleotides, the CDR3 is TGTGCCAGCAGTCTCCGACGGGGGAACTATGGCTACACCTTC. It codes for CASSLRRGNYGYTF.

The chain links TRBV20-1 to TRBJ2-5, with D maybe TRBD1 (6 bases). V lost 6 bases to trimming and J lost 5 bases, with 16 bases between them. The CDR3 loop spans 13 amino acids. Germline CDR1 DFQATT, CDR2 SNEGSKA (reference sequence). The CDR3 loop reads CSANSQGMETQYF. CDR3 coding DNA: TGCAGTGCCAACTCACAGGGTATGGAGACCCAGTACTTC.

The rearrangement joins TRBV20-1 to TRBJ2-1, with D perhaps TRBD1 (6 bases). Germline lookup yields CDR1 DFQATT and CDR2 SNEGSKA (reference sequence). V lost 6 bases and J 4 bases, leaving 16 bases between the germline ends. CDR3 size: 14 residues. The CDR3 here is CSAPDRRGYNEQFF. The CDR3 region has the DNA TGCAGTGCCCCTGACAGGCGCGGTTACAATGAGCAGTTCTTC.

This chain joins TRBV24-1 and TRBJ1-4; D remains unclear. This CDR3 region has 14 residues. V dropped 3 bases and J dropped 7 bases, with 11 bases sitting between them. Germline V gives CDR1 KGHDR, CDR2 SFDVKD. CDR3 in amino acids: CATSDPSQAEKLFF. In nucleotides, the CDR3 is TGTGCCACCAGTGATCCCAGTCAAGCTGAAAAACTGTTTTTT.

Only a few counts were recorded for this clonotype. This chain joins TRBV19 and TRBJ1-5; no reliable D call. The ends were cut back, 9 bases at V and 0 bases at J, with 18 bases in the middle. The CDR3 consists of 16 residues. CDR1 and CDR2 from the germline V gene are LNHDA and SQIVND (reference sequence). The CDR3 loop reads CASVDIPGYSNQPQHF. CDR3 bases: TGTGCCAGCGTAGATATTCCGGGTTATAGCAATCAGCCCCAGCATTTT.

The V call is TRBV15, the J call TRBJ2-2, with 8 positions matching TRBD2. The CDR3 covers 14 residues. Germline V gives CDR1 LNHNV, CDR2 YYDKDF (reference sequence). V dropped 8 bases and J dropped 1; count of bases not matched to a gene: 3. The CDR3 DNA reads TGTGCCACCGGGGCGGGGGGGAACACCGGGGAGCTGTTTTTT. Protein: CATGAGGNTGELFF. The entire variable domain, with the rest obtained from reference TRBV15 and TRBJ2-2, is as follows: DAMVIQNPRYQVTQFGKPVTLSCSQTLNHNVMYWYQQKSSQAPKLLFHYYDKDFNNEADTPDNFQSRRPNTSFCFLDIRSPGLGDTAMYLCATGAGGNTGELFFGEGSRLTVL.

V gene TRBV19 combines with J gene TRBJ2-3; D remains unclear. V lost 8 bases and J 7 bases, leaving 19 bases between the germline ends. Germline-derived CDR1 and CDR2 are LNHDA and SQIVND (reference sequence). This CDR3 region has 14 residues. The CDR3 DNA sequence: TGTGCCAGTTCTCCCCCGCGCCCCGTCTATACGCAGTATTTT. Its protein product is CASSPPRPVYTQYF.

The J gene is TRBJ1-5, the V gene TRBV7-9; 8 bases align to TRBD1. This CDR3 has 14 residues. V shed 5 bases and J 5 bases; nucleotides not matched to a gene: 5. Germline V gene sequence: CDR1 SEHNR, CDR2 FQNEAQ (reference sequence). In nucleotides, the CDR3 is TGTGCCAGCAGCGGACAGGGCGCTTATCAGCCCCAGCATTTT. Its protein product is CASSGQGAYQPQHF.

The V and J genes are TRBV7-9 and TRBJ2-7; TRBD1 matches 9 bases. This CDR3 is 15 amino acids long. Germline V gene lookup returns CDR1 SEHNR and CDR2 FQNEAQ (reference sequence). V lost 0 bases and J lost 5; bases outside the gene matches: 5. This chain's CDR3 is CASSLARDRANEQYF. The DNA of the CDR3 is TGTGCCAGCAGCTTAGCAAGGGACAGGGCGAACGAGCAGTACTTC.

This rearrangement joins TRBV2 to TRBJ2-7; TRBD2 matches at 9 bases. V dropped 2 bases and J dropped 3; count of bases not matched to a gene: 5. Germline V gene sequence: CDR1 SNHLY, CDR2 FYNNEI. The CDR3 consists of 15 residues. In nucleotides, the CDR3 is TGTGCCAGCAGTGAACTGTGGCGGGGGGGCTACGAGCAGTACTTC. As protein: CASSELWRGGYEQYF.

The J gene is TRBJ1-1, the V gene TRBV7-8; the D gene is possibly TRBD1 (6 bases). V was trimmed by 3 bases and J by 4 bases, leaving 18 bases between them. Germline V gene data show CDR1 as SGHVS and CDR2 as FQNEAQ. The CDR3 contains 16 residues. For the CDR3, the DNA is TGTGCCAGCAGCTTGCTACAGGGATTCAGTGGCACTGAAGCTTTCTTT. The encoded protein is CASSLLQGFSGTEAFF. Complete variable domain (other parts from reference TRBV7-8 and TRBJ1-1): GAGVSQSPRYKVAKRGQDVALRCDPISGHVSLFWYQQALGQGPEFLTYFQNEAQLDKSGLPSDRFFAERPEGSVSTLKIQRTQQEDSAVYLCASSLLQGFSGTEAFFGQGTRLTVV.

The V call is TRBV19, the J call TRBJ1-5; D call uncertain. Germline V lookup: CDR1 LNHDA, CDR2 SQIVND (reference sequence). The CDR3 covers 17 residues. The V end lost 0 bases, the J end lost 4 bases, and 16 bases lay between the germline ends. CDR3 amino acids: CASSIDLWQPYNQPQHF. CDR3 sequence (DNA): TGTGCCAGTAGTATAGATCTATGGCAGCCTTATAATCAGCCCCAGCATTTT.

The chain combines TRBV15 with TRBJ1-6; D is ambiguous. The CDR3 is 15 amino acids. CDR1 and CDR2 from the germline V gene are LNHNV and YYDKDF (reference sequence). V was clipped by 0 bases and J by 0 bases, with 3 bases between them. The CDR3 coding sequence is TGTGCCACCAGCAGAGACAACTCCTATAATTCACCCCTCCACTTT. It encodes CATSRDNSYNSPLHF.